These 18 T cell receptor beta chains were sequenced from one sample in a study of T cell responses to AZD1222 COVID-19 vaccine. TCRdb's table, derived via immunoSEQ multiplex PCR, lists solely in-frame clones and lacks some. The sample shows around 140,000 clones, approximately 90% of them seen only once. This material consisted of peripheral blood, taken on day 0 of AZD1222 vaccination. Receptor source: an adult in good health.

The V gene is TRBV6-5, the J gene TRBJ2-7, with 7 nucleotides matching TRBD1. The junction had 9 bases not matched to a gene; V was cut back by 8 bases and J by 2 bases. Germline-derived CDR1 and CDR2 are MNHEY and SVGAGI. The CDR3 contains 14 residues. CDR3 in DNA: TGTGCCAGCGGAAAGGGGACAGTGGCCTACGAGCAGTACTTC. This sequence encodes CASGKGTVAYEQYF.

The genes are TRBV19 and TRBJ1-1; D is uncertain. Germline CDR1 reads LNHDA; CDR2 reads SQIVND (reference sequence). V lost 8 bases to trimming and J lost 5 bases, with 24 bases between them. The CDR3 spans 16 residues. CDR3 residues: CASSAGFPLYGTEAFF. In DNA, the CDR3 is TGTGCCAGTTCTGCCGGGTTCCCTTTATATGGTACTGAAGCTTTCTTT. The full variable domain, with the rest looked up from reference TRBV19 and TRBJ1-1, is DGGITQSPKYLFRKEGQNVTLSCEQNLNHDAMYWYRQDPGQGLRLIYYSQIVNDFQKGDIAEGYSVSREKKESFPLTVTSAQKNPTAFYLCASSAGFPLYGTEAFFGQGTRLTVV.

J is TRBJ2-2 and V is TRBV19; 7 bases match TRBD1. V was pared by 1 base and J by 6 bases, with 2 bases of the junction left unmatched. This CDR3 contains 14 residues. CDR1 and CDR2 (germline): LNHDA, SQIVND (reference sequence). The CDR3 loop reads CASSIGQGPGELFF. DNA of the CDR3: TGTGCCAGTAGTATAGGACAGGGCCCCGGGGAGCTGTTTTTT.

This clone was found once. This chain uses TRBV6-6 with TRBJ2-5; D is ambiguous. Looked up from germline, CDR1 is MNHNY and CDR2 is SVGAGI (reference sequence). The CDR3 is made up of 12 amino acids. V lost 0 bases to trimming and J lost 5 bases, with 4 bases between them. CDR3 nucleotide sequence: TGTGCCAGCAGTTACTCCTTTGAGACCCAGTACTTC. Its translation is CASSYSFETQYF.

Comments on this clone: Other DNA sequences of this sample code for an identical CDR3. J is TRBJ1-2 and V is TRBV4-1, with D possibly being TRBD1 (5 bases). V was pared by 5 bases and J by 3 bases, with 13 bases between. The CDR3 contains 14 residues. The germline gives CDR1 MGHRA, CDR2 YSYEKL. The CDR3 region is CASSSPGGDYGYTF. The DNA for the CDR3 is TGCGCCAGCAGCTCCCCCGGGGGGGACTATGGCTACACCTTC.

This clone was seen more than once but under ten times. The rearrangement joins TRBV21-1 to TRBJ1-2. TRBV21-1 is termed a pseudogene. The CDR3 runs 17 residues. CDR3 DNA: TGTGCCAGCAGCAACATTGGTAACTGGGGGTGCTTCTATGGCTACACCTTC. It yields the protein CASSNIGNWGCFYGYTF.

V usage is TRBV4-1 and J usage is TRBJ2-1; D is tentatively TRBD1 or TRBD2 (5 bases each). The V and J ends lost 4 bases and 5 bases respectively, with 15 bases between them. Germline-derived CDR1 and CDR2 are MGHRA and YSYEKL. There are 15 residues in the CDR3. In nucleotides, the CDR3 is TGCGCCAGCAGCCCTAGGGACCTCAGCAACAATGAGCAGTTCTTC. Translating gives CASSPRDLSNNEQFF.

The chain carries TRBV30 and TRBJ1-5; D is undetermined. This CDR3 comprises 13 residues. Germline CDR1 GTSNPN, CDR2 SVGIG (reference sequence). The V and J ends lost 0 bases and 7 bases respectively, with 10 bases between them. The CDR3 sequence: CAWSVRRGQPQHF. In DNA, the CDR3 is TGTGCCTGGAGTGTAAGACGGGGACAGCCCCAGCATTTT.

The sample holds a few counts of this clone. The gene calls are TRBV7-2 and TRBJ2-1; 7 bases match TRBD1. The CDR3 runs 18 residues. Germline trimming cut 3 bases from V and 1 base from J; bases unmatched to any gene: 12. Germline assignment: CDR1 SGHTA and CDR2 FQGNSA. CDR3 DNA: TGTGCCAGCAGCTTGCTTCGAGGGGTGACAGGGTCCTACAATGAGCAGTTCTTC. Translated, it gives CASSLLRGVTGSYNEQFF.

The V call is TRBV24-1, the J call TRBJ1-1; 9 bases fit TRBD1. This CDR3 is built from 17 residues. Germline lookup yields CDR1 KGHDR and CDR2 SFDVKD. V gave up 4 bases and J gave up 1 base; unmatched junction bases: 9. The CDR3 reads CATSDSGTGKGNTEAFF. The CDR3 region has the DNA TGTGCCACCAGTGACTCCGGGACAGGGAAGGGGAACACTGAAGCTTTCTTT.

The rearrangement links TRBV5-1 to TRBJ2-1; 9 bases match TRBD2. Germline V lookup: CDR1 SGHRS, CDR2 YFSETQ. V lost 4 bases to trimming and J lost 3 bases; unmatched junction nucleotides: 11. The length of the CDR3 is 17 residues. This chain's CDR3 is CASSPTGLAWNYNEQFF. CDR3 bases: TGCGCCAGCAGCCCTACCGGACTAGCGTGGAACTACAATGAGCAGTTCTTC.

The gene calls are TRBV27 and TRBJ2-7, with a possible D match to TRBD2 (6 bases). V was pared by 4 bases and J by 2 bases, with 9 bases between. The CDR3 is 13 amino acids. Germline V gene data show CDR1 as MNHEY and CDR2 as SMNVEV (reference sequence). This CDR3 is CASSSTGAYEQYF. The CDR3 nucleotides are TGTGCCAGCAGTTCTACGGGGGCCTACGAGCAGTACTTC.

The chain has TRBV4-3 and TRBJ2-7; D is perhaps TRBD1 (6 bases). CDR3 length: 15 residues. Trimming pared 2 bases from V and 5 bases from J, leaving 16 bases between. Germline V gene lookup returns CDR1 LGHNA and CDR2 YSLEER. The CDR3 bases are TGCGCCAGCAGCCAAAGGGGGAATGGATGGGACGAGCAGTACTTC. As protein: CASSQRGNGWDEQYF.

This clone was observed a single time. The V and J genes are TRBV7-9 and TRBJ1-1, with D perhaps matching TRBD1 (6 bases). Trimming took 5 bases from V and 1 from J, leaving 8 bases between them. The CDR3 has 13 amino acids. Germline V lookup: CDR1 SEHNR, CDR2 FQNEAQ (reference sequence). The CDR3 DNA reads TGTGCCAGCAGCGTGACAGGGAACACTGAAGCTTTCTTT. As protein: CASSVTGNTEAFF.

The CDR3 DNA reads TGTGCCAGCAGCTTAGTTGTGGCGCCCATGGGAGCTTTCTTT. The encoded protein is CASSLVVAPMGAFF. V usage is TRBV11-2 and J usage is TRBJ1-1; the D is unclear. V lost 1 base to trimming and J lost 10 bases, with 16 bases between them. This CDR3 has 14 residues. CDR1 is SGHAT and CDR2 is FQNNGV in the germline V gene.

This clone has a handful of counts. This chain uses TRBV29-1 with TRBJ2-1; D is possibly TRBD1 or TRBD2 (5 bases each). The CDR3 is made up of 12 amino acids. V gave up 6 bases and J gave up 1 base, with 7 bases separating them. The germline gives CDR1 SQVTM, CDR2 ANQGSEA. CDR3 protein: CSVGASYNEQFF. The CDR3 region has the DNA TGCAGCGTCGGGGCTTCCTACAATGAGCAGTTCTTC.

CDR3 DNA sequence: TGTGCCAGCAGTCATCCCCTCGGGACAGGGAGAGAGACCCAGTACTTC. Protein product: CASSHPLGTGRETQYF. J is TRBJ2-5 and V is TRBV7-2; 9 bases are shared with TRBD1. The germline gives CDR1 SGHTA, CDR2 FQGNSA. The CDR3 totals 16 residues. Trimming removed 6 bases from V and 4 bases from J; junction bases left unmatched: 12.

This sequence joins TRBV6-5 and TRBJ2-7; maybe TRBD1 (7 bases). V lost 0 bases, J lost 3 bases, and 9 bases lay in between. Germline CDR1 and CDR2: MNHEY and SVGAGI. CDR3 length: 14 amino acids. In DNA, the CDR3 is TGTGCCAGCAGTTACTCGCAGGGGGGCTACGAGCAGTACTTC. Its translation: CASSYSQGGYEQYF.